These 24 T cell receptor beta chains were all obtained from the same sample, sequenced in a study of T cells in localized non-small cell lung cancer. Some clones are missing from TCRdb's copy, which holds only in-frame ones; the method was immunoSEQ multiplex PCR. The table lists 75,000 to 80,000 clones, around nine tenths of them singletons. Source: peripheral blood, taken before any cancer treatment. The receptors were sampled from a woman aged 40 to 75 with stage I squamous cell lung carcinoma.

The chain couples TRBV7-3 to TRBJ1-1; no firm D call. The CDR3 consists of 14 residues. The germline gives CDR1 SGHTA, CDR2 FQGTGA. Trimming stripped 2 bases from V and 5 bases from J, with 12 bases between. In DNA, the CDR3 is TGTGCCAGCAGCTTACAGGCGACTAGTACTGAAGCTTTCTTT. Protein product: CASSLQATSTEAFF. The full variable domain, its missing parts supplied by reference TRBV7-3 and TRBJ1-1, is GAGVSQTPSNKVTEKGKYVELRCDPISGHTALYWYRQSLGQGPEFLIYFQGTGAADDSGLPNDRFFAVRPEGSVSTLKIQRTERGDSAVYLCASSLQATSTEAFFGQGTRLTVV.

This chain connects TRBV5-1 to TRBJ1-2; 10 nucleotides match TRBD1. The V segment lost 4 bases and the J segment 8 bases; nucleotides outside the gene matches: 11. The CDR3 consists of 15 residues. Germline CDR1 reads SGHRS; CDR2 reads YFSETQ. The CDR3 sequence: CASSTRTGGNEGYTF. The CDR3 coding sequence is TGCGCCAGCAGCACCCGGACAGGGGGGAATGAGGGCTACACCTTC.

Remarks on this clone: The same CDR3 can be traced to other DNA sequences in this sample. The CDR3 is CASSLAGGSDTQYF. The CDR3 DNA sequence: TGCGCCAGCAGCTTGGCGGGGGGGTCAGATACGCAGTATTTT. V is TRBV5-1 and J is TRBJ2-3; 8 bases align to TRBD2. The CDR3 is 14 amino acids. The junction had 1 base not matched to a gene; V was cut back by 0 bases and J by 4 bases. Germline V gene data show CDR1 as SGHRS and CDR2 as YFSETQ.

In this sample, this clone turned up a few times. This sequence joins TRBV7-9 and TRBJ1-2; the D is unclear. CDR3 length equals 13 residues. V was cut by 5 bases and J by 8 bases, with 15 bases left in between. CDR1 and CDR2 (germline): SEHNR, FQNEAQ (reference sequence). CDR3 DNA sequence: TGTGCCAGCAGCCCGGATGATAGAAGAGGCTACACCTTC. Amino acid sequence: CASSPDDRRGYTF.

The genes are TRBV9 and TRBJ2-7; unclear D gene. The length of the CDR3 is 14 residues. Germline V lookup: CDR1 SGDLS, CDR2 YYNGEE. V shed 0 bases and J shed 2 bases, with 9 bases lying between them. The CDR3 sequence is CASSVESRPYEQYF. CDR3 DNA sequence: TGTGCCAGCAGCGTAGAGTCTCGCCCCTACGAGCAGTACTTC.

J is TRBJ2-3 and V is TRBV9; D gene uncertain. CDR1 SGDLS and CDR2 YYNGEE come from the germline V gene. V was shortened by 0 bases and J by 4 bases, with 9 bases between the two germline ends. CDR3 length equals 14 residues. CDR3 bases: TGTGCCAGCAGCGTAGAACCCCAGCCAGATACGCAGTATTTT. This sequence encodes CASSVEPQPDTQYF.

This clone was counted a single time. This chain joins TRBV7-6 and TRBJ2-3; D possibly corresponds to TRBD2 (5 bases). The V end was cut by 1 base, the J end by 10 bases, with 15 bases between. CDR3 length equals 14 residues. The germline V gene has CDR1 SGHVS and CDR2 FNYEAQ. The CDR3 here is CASSLGDRRGAQYF. Here the CDR3 DNA reads TGTGCCAGCAGCTTAGGTGACCGCCGGGGTGCGCAGTATTTT.

The chain has TRBV2 and TRBJ2-5, with D perhaps assigned TRBD1 or TRBD2 (5 bases each). V dropped 1 base and J dropped 13 bases, with 10 bases sitting between them. CDR3 length: 11 amino acids. The germline V gene encodes CDR1 SNHLY and CDR2 FYNNEI. The CDR3 loop reads CASSEGDPGYF. CDR3 in DNA: TGTGCCAGCAGTGAAGGGGACCCGGGGTACTTC.

The chain combines TRBV29-1 with TRBJ2-3; weak D call: TRBD1 (5 bases). Germline V gene lookup returns CDR1 SQVTM and CDR2 ANQGSEA. The V end lost 1 base, the J end lost 5 bases, and 10 bases lay between the germline ends. The CDR3 totals 13 residues. The DNA of the CDR3 is TGCAGCGTTGAAGTAGGGCAGGGAGATACGCAGTATTTT. It codes for CSVEVGQGDTQYF.

This sequence joins TRBV14 and TRBJ2-3; the D gene could be TRBD1 or TRBD2 (5 bases each). This CDR3 is 14 amino acids long. CDR1 and CDR2 (germline): SGHDN, FVKESK. Trimming removed 6 bases from V and 4 bases from J, with 14 bases in between. CDR3 sequence reads: CASSYGWGSDTQYF. DNA of the CDR3: TGTGCCAGCAGTTACGGATGGGGGTCAGATACGCAGTATTTT.

The chain employs TRBV5-1 and TRBJ1-6, with TRBD1 identical over 7 bases. The junction had 9 bases not matched to a gene; V was cut back by 3 bases and J by 0 bases. The CDR3 spans 18 residues. CDR1 SGHRS and CDR2 YFSETQ come from the germline V gene. CDR3 sequence reads: CASSSRTGGSSYNSPLHF. The CDR3 nucleotides are TGCGCCAGCAGCTCCCGGACAGGCGGAAGCTCCTATAATTCACCCCTCCACTTT.

The chain couples TRBV5-1 to TRBJ1-6; 9 bases agree with TRBD1. V trimming: 4 bases; J trimming: 8 bases; junction bases outside the gene matches: 7. The germline gives CDR1 SGHRS, CDR2 YFSETQ. The CDR3 consists of 15 residues. The CDR3 sequence: CASSKRQGEDSPLHF. The CDR3 nucleotides are TGCGCCAGCAGCAAACGACAGGGGGAAGATTCACCCCTCCACTTT.

CDR3 sequence: CASSSNRGPVYNEQFF. CDR3 DNA sequence: TGTGCCAGCAGTTCGAACAGGGGGCCAGTCTACAATGAGCAGTTCTTC. The V gene is TRBV7-9, the J gene TRBJ2-1, with 9 bases lining up with TRBD1. CDR1 is SEHNR and CDR2 is FQNEAQ in the germline V gene (reference sequence). The CDR3 totals 16 residues. After removal of 6 bases from V and 3 bases from J, the junction contained 9 bases not matched to a gene.

Here the CDR3 reads CASSLDPNTEAFF. In DNA, the CDR3 is TGCGCCAGCAGCTTGGATCCCAACACTGAAGCTTTCTTT. V is TRBV5-1 and J is TRBJ1-1; D is unclear. CDR1 is SGHRS, CDR2 YFSETQ, per germline. V shed 0 bases and J shed 2 bases, with 5 bases lying between them. This CDR3 has 13 amino acids.

V and J are TRBV6-4 and TRBJ2-3, with 12 bases lining up with TRBD1. Trimming removed 6 bases from V and 5 bases from J; junction bases left unmatched: 12. Germline assignment: CDR1 MRHNA and CDR2 SNTAGT. The CDR3 is 17 amino acids. CDR3 DNA sequence: TGTGCCAGCAGAGACCCAAGGGACAGGGGGCCTTTAGATACGCAGTATTTT. The encoded protein is CASRDPRDRGPLDTQYF.

V gene TRBV2 combines with J gene TRBJ2-7, with 8 bases lining up with TRBD2. There are 14 residues in the CDR3. Trimming took 6 bases from V and 5 from J; bases not matched to a gene: 9. CDR1 is SNHLY, CDR2 FYNNEI, per germline. In DNA, the CDR3 is TGTGCCAGCAGCGCCACTAGCGGAACCCACGAGCAGTACTTC. It translates to CASSATSGTHEQYF.

This rearrangement joins TRBV19 to TRBJ1-1; TRBD1 matches 7 bases. V lost 4 bases and J lost 2; bases outside the gene matches: 7. Germline V gives CDR1 LNHDA, CDR2 SQIVND (reference sequence). There are 15 residues in the CDR3. For the CDR3, the DNA is TGTGCCAGTAGTAGTCGGCGACAGGGAAACACTGAAGCTTTCTTT. It is translated as CASSSRRQGNTEAFF. The full variable domain, with the rest looked up from reference TRBV19 and TRBJ1-1, is DGGITQSPKYLFRKEGQNVTLSCEQNLNHDAMYWYRQDPGQGLRLIYYSQIVNDFQKGDIAEGYSVSREKKESFPLTVTSAQKNPTAFYLCASSSRRQGNTEAFFGQGTRLTVV.

The chain couples TRBV11-2 to TRBJ1-3, with D tentatively TRBD1 (5 bases). Germline values: CDR1 SGHAT, CDR2 FQNNGV. The V and J ends lost 4 bases and 9 bases respectively, with 7 bases between them. The length of the CDR3 is 11 residues. The DNA for the CDR3 is TGTGCCAGCAGCTCAGGGACCACCATATATTTT. It codes for CASSSGTTIYF. Based on the CDR3 plus reference TRBV11-2 and TRBJ1-3, the full variable domain is EAGVAQSPRYKIIEKRQSVAFWCNPISGHATLYWYQQILGQGPKLLIQFQNNGVVDDSQLPKDRFSAERLKGVDSTLKIQPAKLEDSAVYLCASSSGTTIYFGEGSWLTVV.

The CDR3, as DNA: TGTGCCAGCAGCTTAGAGGGGGGCTGGGATGGCTACACCTTC. This gives the protein CASSLEGGWDGYTF. The chain employs TRBV7-9 and TRBJ1-2; possible D gene TRBD1, 6 bases. Germline loops: CDR1 SEHNR, CDR2 FQNEAQ (reference sequence). CDR3 length equals 14 residues. The V and J ends lost 1 base and 6 bases respectively, with 12 bases between them. Full variable domain (rest looked up from reference TRBV7-9 and TRBJ1-2): DTGVSQNPRHKITKRGQNVTFRCDPISEHNRLYWYRQTLGQGPEFLTYFQNEAQLEKSRLLSDRFSAERPKGSFSTLEIQRTEQGDSAMYLCASSLEGGWDGYTFGSGTRLTVV.

V usage is TRBV6-1 and J usage is TRBJ1-2, with a tentative D call TRBD1 (6 bases). Germline V gene data show CDR1 as MNHNS and CDR2 as SASEGT. CDR3 length: 15 residues. Trimming removed 3 bases at V and 5 bases at J, with 16 bases between. Here the CDR3 reads CASSETVLDSYGYTF. The DNA for the CDR3 is TGTGCCAGCAGTGAGACCGTACTGGACAGTTATGGCTACACCTTC.

The sample holds one count of this clone. This rearrangement joins TRBV15 to TRBJ2-3; no clear D gene. Trimming stripped 1 base from V and 0 bases from J, with 11 bases between. Germline V gene lookup returns CDR1 LNHNV and CDR2 YYDKDF (reference sequence). CDR3 length: 16 residues. The CDR3 nucleotides read TGTGCCACCAGCAGAGGTATTAAGTTTAGCACAGATACGCAGTATTTT. Its translation: CATSRGIKFSTDTQYF.

This chain joins TRBV6-1 and TRBJ2-1; 7 bases are a match to TRBD2. Germline V gene data show CDR1 as MNHNS and CDR2 as SASEGT. This CDR3 region has 16 residues. The V segment lost 1 base and the J segment 7 bases; nucleotides outside the gene matches: 10. In nucleotides, the CDR3 is TGTGCCAGCAGTGAAGGGTTGGGCCTAGCGGTGAATGAGCAGTTCTTC. This sequence encodes CASSEGLGLAVNEQFF.

This rearrangement joins TRBV5-1 to TRBJ1-1; D gene uncertain. The germline V gene encodes CDR1 SGHRS and CDR2 YFSETQ. Trimming left V 0 bases short and J 2 bases short, with 17 bases between. The CDR3 covers 17 residues. This CDR3 is CASSLEVNPQTNTEAFF. As DNA, the CDR3 is TGCGCCAGCAGCTTGGAGGTTAATCCCCAGACTAACACTGAAGCTTTCTTT.

This CDR3 reads CASSLGSPIYGYTF. The CDR3 DNA is TGTGCCAGCAGCTTAGGCAGCCCGATCTATGGCTACACCTTC. The chain carries TRBV5-4 and TRBJ1-2; D is ambiguous. Germline V CDR1 and CDR2: SGHNT, YYREEE (reference sequence). The CDR3 is 14 residues long. The ends were cut back, 2 bases at V and 4 bases at J, with 12 bases in the middle.